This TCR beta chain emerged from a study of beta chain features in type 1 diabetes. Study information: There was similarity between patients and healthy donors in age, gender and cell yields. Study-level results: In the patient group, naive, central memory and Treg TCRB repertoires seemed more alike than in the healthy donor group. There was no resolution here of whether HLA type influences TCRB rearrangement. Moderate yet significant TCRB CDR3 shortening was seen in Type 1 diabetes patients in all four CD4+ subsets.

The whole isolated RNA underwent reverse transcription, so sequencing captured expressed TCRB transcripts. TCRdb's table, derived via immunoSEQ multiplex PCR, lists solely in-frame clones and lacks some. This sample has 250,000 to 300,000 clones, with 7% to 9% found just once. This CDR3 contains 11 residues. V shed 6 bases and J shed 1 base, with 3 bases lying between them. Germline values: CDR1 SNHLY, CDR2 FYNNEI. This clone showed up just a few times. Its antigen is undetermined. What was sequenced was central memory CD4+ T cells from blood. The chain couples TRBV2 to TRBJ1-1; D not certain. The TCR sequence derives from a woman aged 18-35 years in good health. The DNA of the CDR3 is TGTGCCAGCAGATCGAACACTGAAGCTTTCTTT. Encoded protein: CASRSNTEAFF.